Listed here are 26 T cell receptor beta chains from one sample, sequenced in a study of T cells in Graves' hyperthyroidism and ophthalmopathy (dated by TCRdb to 2018 to 2020). Libraries came from multiplex PCR. The instrument was an Illumina HiSeq 2000. The TCR beta CDR3 regions were amplified from RNA transcripts. The TCR CDR3 was subjected to a first round of RT-PCR using the HTBI primer set and the Qiagen OneStep RT-PCR kit. TCRdb cleaned the public reads at Q25 with fastp, built clones with MiXCR and kept in-frame beta chains. Duplicate CDR3 protein sequences are folded into a single record with the most common DNA and genes. This sample is represented by a few hundred thousand distinct CDR3 sequences; around 16% of them were singletons. The top ten hold 12% to 15% of the sample. The sequencing sample was made of blood. The receptors stem from a woman younger than 35 with Graves' hyperthyroidism.

The chain has TRBV6-1 and TRBJ2-3; D may be TRBD2 (6 bases). Germline-derived CDR1 and CDR2 are MNHNS and SASEGT. The CDR3 length is 15 residues. The V and J ends lost 3 bases and 5 bases respectively, with 15 bases between them. CDR3 bases: TGTGCCAGCAGTGAGACTAGTGGGCAGGGAGATACGCAGTATTTT. This gives the protein CASSETSGQGDTQYF.

A few counts support this clonotype. The J gene is TRBJ1-5, the V gene TRBV19, with a possible D match to TRBD1 (5 bases). Germline V gene sequence: CDR1 LNHDA, CDR2 SQIVND (reference sequence). This CDR3 has 13 amino acids. Deletions cut 0 bases from V and 7 bases from J, with 7 bases between. This CDR3 reads CASSIDRDQPQHF. The CDR3 DNA reads TGTGCCAGTAGTATAGACAGGGACCAGCCCCAGCATTTT.

The genes are TRBV7-2 and TRBJ1-3; D not resolved. Germline loops: CDR1 SGHTA, CDR2 FQGNSA. The CDR3 length is 17 residues. Deletions cut 0 bases from V and 0 bases from J, with 12 bases between. In DNA, the CDR3 is TGTGCCAGCAGCTTAGCGCTTCGGGGTGCCTCTGGAAACACCATATATTTT. This encodes CASSLALRGASGNTIYF.

V usage is TRBV20-1 and J usage is TRBJ1-1, with D unresolved. V lost 6 bases to trimming and J lost 3 bases, with 17 bases between them. This CDR3 is 14 amino acids long. Germline V lookup: CDR1 DFQATT, CDR2 SNEGSKA (reference sequence). The CDR3 protein is CSAPGSYRDTEAFF. The DNA of the CDR3 is TGCAGTGCCCCCGGTTCCTACCGTGACACTGAAGCTTTCTTT.

The V gene is TRBV20-1, the J gene TRBJ1-5; no clear D. Germline V CDR1 and CDR2: DFQATT, SNEGSKA (reference sequence). The V end was cut by 3 bases, the J end by 3 bases, with 9 bases between. The CDR3 is made up of 13 amino acids. The CDR3 here is CSASSQNNQPQHF. In DNA, the CDR3 is TGCAGTGCTAGTAGTCAGAACAATCAGCCCCAGCATTTT.

Ten or more counts support this clonotype. The chain carries TRBV20-1 and TRBJ1-4; tentatively, D is TRBD1 (6 bases). Per germline, CDR1 DFQATT and CDR2 SNEGSKA (reference sequence). Between the trimmed V and J ends, which lost 0 bases and 8 bases, there was a span of 16 bases. This CDR3 contains 15 residues. The CDR3 DNA reads TGCAGTGCTAGAGATACAGGGTTCCAGAAGGAAAAACTGTTTTTT. Translating gives CSARDTGFQKEKLFF.

This clonotype was seen only a few times. The CDR3 spells CASSPGTSGAPYEQYF. For the CDR3, the DNA is TGTGCCAGCAGTCCAGGGACTAGCGGAGCACCCTACGAGCAGTACTTC. J is TRBJ2-7 and V is TRBV6-2 or TRBV6-3; 11 bases match TRBD2. The CDR3 contains 16 residues. Germline V gives CDR1 MNHEY, CDR2 SVGEGT. The trim removed 5 bases at V and 2 bases at J, leaving 8 bases unmatched.

The chain is built from TRBV19 and TRBJ1-1, with D hard to call. The CDR3 extends over 13 amino acids. Per germline, CDR1 LNHDA and CDR2 SQIVND (reference sequence). Between the trimmed V and J ends, which lost 9 bases and 2 bases, there was a span of 13 bases. The CDR3 DNA follows: TGTGCCAGAGCTACAGACCCTAACACTGAAGCTTTCTTT. This encodes CARATDPNTEAFF.

This clonotype occurred a few times. The J gene is TRBJ2-7, the V gene TRBV10-3, with a possible D match to TRBD1 (5 bases). CDR1 and CDR2 (germline): ENHRY, SYGVKD. The V end was cut by 8 bases, the J end by 3 bases, with 11 bases between. CDR3 length: 12 residues. The CDR3 spells CAIGAGYYEQYF. CDR3 nucleotide sequence: TGTGCCATCGGGGCAGGGTACTACGAGCAGTACTTC.

This clonotype was observed at least ten times. This chain links TRBV7-8 with TRBJ2-7; perhaps TRBD1 as D (5 bases). Between the trimmed V and J ends, which lost 2 bases and 1 base, there was a span of 21 bases. The CDR3 length is 18 residues. Germline CDR1 is SGHVS and CDR2 is FQNEAQ. In nucleotides, the CDR3 is TGTGCCAGCAGCTTAAGTTCAGGGTCCGTTTTAGTTTCCTACGAGCAGTACTTC. Protein: CASSLSSGSVLVSYEQYF.

The sample holds a few counts of this clonotype. The CDR3 bases are TGTGCCAGCAGCGTAGTTGGCACATTTGGAAACACCATATATTTT. It yields the protein CASSVVGTFGNTIYF. The rearrangement joins TRBV9 to TRBJ1-3; no clear D. The germline V gene has CDR1 SGDLS and CDR2 YYNGEE. The CDR3 spans 15 residues. Trimming took 0 bases from V and 3 from J, leaving 10 bases between them.

This clonotype was observed a handful of times. The J gene is TRBJ2-7, the V gene TRBV28; 12 nucleotides match TRBD2. Germline V gives CDR1 MDHEN, CDR2 SYDVKM. The trim removed 0 bases at V and 0 bases at J, leaving 0 bases unmatched. The CDR3 covers 16 residues. The CDR3 here is CASSLWTSGSSYEQYF. The DNA of the CDR3 is TGTGCCAGCAGTTTATGGACTAGCGGGAGCTCCTACGAGCAGTACTTC.

The rearrangement links TRBV24-1 to TRBJ2-3; 9 positions agree with TRBD2. The J segment lost 4 bases and the V segment lost 7 bases, leaving 5 bases of the junction unmatched. In germline, CDR1 is KGHDR, CDR2 SFDVKD. The CDR3 totals 14 residues. As DNA, the CDR3 is TGTGCCACCAGCATTAGCGGGGGATCAGATACGCAGTATTTT. Translation: CATSISGGSDTQYF.

This chain links TRBV18 with TRBJ1-2; possible D gene TRBD1, 5 bases. CDR1 and CDR2 from the germline V gene are KGHSH and LQKENI. Trimming shortened V by 3 bases and J by 1 base, and 15 bases separated the two germline ends. The CDR3 loop spans 16 amino acids. This chain's CDR3 is CASSPVWDRLNYGYTF. Written as DNA, the CDR3 is TGTGCCAGCTCACCCGTGTGGGACCGACTTAACTATGGCTACACCTTC.

This clonotype has ten or more counts. This chain links TRBV24-1 with TRBJ1-2; D gene ambiguous. The V gene's germline CDR1 is KGHDR and CDR2 SFDVKD. The CDR3 spans 12 residues. The germline V and J ends were trimmed by 2 bases and 9 bases, with 9 bases remaining between them. The CDR3 nucleotides are TGTGCCACCAGTGATTCCTATAAGAGCTACACCTTC. Its protein is CATSDSYKSYTF.

This clonotype has ten or more counts. The chain employs TRBV7-8 and TRBJ2-3; D may be TRBD1 (6 bases). With 0 bases removed from V and 5 bases from J, the gap between germline ends came to 15 bases. The V gene's germline CDR1 is SGHVS and CDR2 FQNEAQ. CDR3 length: 16 amino acids. The CDR3 sequence is CASSLAARGPRDTQYF. In DNA form, the CDR3 reads TGTGCCAGCAGCTTAGCCGCCAGGGGACCAAGAGATACGCAGTATTTT.

There are many counts of this clonotype. The chain carries TRBV20-1 and TRBJ2-7; 7 nucleotides align to TRBD1. Germline V CDR1 and CDR2: DFQATT, SNEGSKA (reference sequence). The CDR3 length is 15 residues. Trimming removed 1 base from V and 0 bases from J; junction bases left unmatched: 6. CDR3 sequence reads: CSARAPGQTSYEQYF. CDR3 bases: TGCAGTGCTAGAGCGCCGGGACAGACCTCCTACGAGCAGTACTTC.

This clonotype was found many times. V usage is TRBV7-8 and J usage is TRBJ1-4; 7 nucleotides match TRBD1. The germline CDR1 and CDR2 sequences are SGHVS and FQNEAQ. After removal of 4 bases from V and 10 bases from J, the junction contained 6 bases not matched to a gene. There are 13 residues in the CDR3. The CDR3: CASSSDRVGKLFF. The CDR3, as DNA: TGTGCCAGCAGCTCCGACAGGGTGGGAAAACTGTTTTTT.

At least ten counts were recorded for this clonotype. The chain carries TRBV2 and TRBJ1-1, with D perhaps TRBD1 (6 bases). The V end was cut by 2 bases, the J end by 3 bases, with 16 bases between. The V gene's germline CDR1 is SNHLY and CDR2 FYNNEI. CDR3 length: 16 residues. The CDR3 sequence: CASSEWGAHRDTEAFF. DNA for the CDR3: TGTGCCAGCAGTGAATGGGGGGCGCACAGGGACACTGAAGCTTTCTTT.

The gene calls are TRBV20-1 and TRBJ2-3; TRBD2 is a possible D gene (6 bases). CDR1 and CDR2 from the germline V gene are DFQATT and SNEGSKA (reference sequence). The ends were cut back, 0 bases at V and 6 bases at J, with 13 bases in the middle. CDR3 length: 14 amino acids. In nucleotides, the CDR3 is TGCAGTGCTAGAGACCCGGCCGCGGGGGATACGCAGTATTTT. This codes for CSARDPAAGDTQYF.

This clonotype was seen ten or more times. The chain uses TRBV7-9 and TRBJ2-7; TRBD1 matches 7 bases. This CDR3 contains 14 residues. V was pared by 4 bases and J by 2 bases, with 5 bases of the junction left unmatched. CDR1 and CDR2 from the germline V gene are SEHNR and FQNEAQ (reference sequence). Here the CDR3 reads CASSSTGRAYEQYF. CDR3 nucleotides: TGTGCCAGCAGCTCGACAGGGCGCGCCTACGAGCAGTACTTC. Together with reference TRBV7-9 and TRBJ2-7, the CDR3 gives the full variable domain: DTGVSQNPRHKITKRGQNVTFRCDPISEHNRLYWYRQTLGQGPEFLTYFQNEAQLEKSRLLSDRFSAERPKGSFSTLEIQRTEQGDSAMYLCASSSTGRAYEQYFGPGTRLTVT.

This clonotype appeared a few times. The chain is built from TRBV5-1 and TRBJ2-2; possible D gene TRBD1, 6 bases. Germline V lookup: CDR1 SGHRS, CDR2 YFSETQ. The CDR3 sequence is 13 residues long. V gave up 5 bases and J gave up 3 bases, with 8 bases separating them. The CDR3 nucleotides read TGCGCCAGCAGGGCAGGGGACACCGGGGAGCTGTTTTTT. Amino acid sequence: CASRAGDTGELFF.

The chain uses TRBV6-1 and TRBJ1-1; D remains ambiguous. Germline V lookup: CDR1 MNHNS, CDR2 SASEGT. V lost 10 bases to trimming and J lost 1 base, with 16 bases between them. CDR3 length: 14 residues. The chain's CDR3 is CATQPGFANTEAFF. Here the CDR3 DNA reads TGTGCCACCCAACCCGGGTTCGCGAACACTGAAGCTTTCTTT.

This clonotype was seen at least ten times. The CDR3 DNA reads TGCGCCAGCAGCTACGGACGGAACAATGAGCAGTTCTTC. Translated: CASSYGRNNEQFF. The chain joins TRBV5-1 to TRBJ2-1; D is uncertain. The germline CDR1 and CDR2 sequences are SGHRS and YFSETQ. The CDR3 loop spans 13 amino acids. Trimming took 3 bases from V and 5 from J, leaving 9 bases between them.

This clonotype has just a few counts. The rearrangement uses TRBV5-1 and TRBJ2-3, with D perhaps TRBD2 (5 bases). The CDR3 covers 15 residues. The V gene lost 0 bases and the J gene lost 2 bases, with 10 bases spanning the gap. Germline V gene sequence: CDR1 SGHRS, CDR2 YFSETQ. For the CDR3, the DNA is TGCGCCAGCAGCTTGGCGTCGACTATCACAGATACGCAGTATTTT. Residues: CASSLASTITDTQYF.

This rearrangement joins TRBV11-2 to TRBJ2-5; D could derive from TRBD1 or TRBD2 (6 bases each). The CDR3 consists of 17 residues. Between the trimmed V and J ends, which lost 3 bases and 2 bases, there was a span of 19 bases. Per germline, CDR1 SGHAT and CDR2 FQNNGV. The CDR3 sequence: CASSFPPGGTPQETQYF. The CDR3 DNA reads as TGTGCCAGCAGCTTCCCCCCTGGGGGGACACCACAAGAGACCCAGTACTTC.